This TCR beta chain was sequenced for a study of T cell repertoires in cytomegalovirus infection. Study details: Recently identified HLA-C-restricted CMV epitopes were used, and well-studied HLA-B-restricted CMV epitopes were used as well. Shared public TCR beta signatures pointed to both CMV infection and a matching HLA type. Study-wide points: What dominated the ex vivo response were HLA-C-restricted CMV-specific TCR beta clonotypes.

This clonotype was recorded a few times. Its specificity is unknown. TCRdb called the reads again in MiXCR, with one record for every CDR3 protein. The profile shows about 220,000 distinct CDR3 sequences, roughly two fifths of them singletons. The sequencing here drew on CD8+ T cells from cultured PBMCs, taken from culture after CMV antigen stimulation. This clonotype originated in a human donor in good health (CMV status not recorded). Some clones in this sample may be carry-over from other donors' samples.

The CDR3 region has the DNA TGTGCCAGCAGCTTAAAGGGAAGCCTTACCGAGGGGGTAAATGAGCAGTTCTTC. It translates to CASSLKGSLTEGVNEQFF. The chain uses TRBV7-3 and TRBJ2-1, with D possibly TRBD1 on 6 matching bases. The length of the CDR3 is 18 residues. Trimming cost V 1 base and J 7 bases, with 23 bases left between them. Germline V gives CDR1 SGHTA, CDR2 FQGTGA.